The clone carrying this TCR beta chain was seen just once. Its antigen is still unknown. Beta-chain TCR CDR3 regions were amplified from RNA transcripts. First-round RT-PCR employed HTBI primers, with a second-round multiplex PCR after it. TCRdb re-called the multiplex PCR reads with MiXCR, one entry per CDR3 protein. This table holds 500,000 to 800,000 distinct CDR3 sequences, roughly 39% found once. V was cut by 0 bases and J by 4 bases, with 7 bases left in between. Germline-derived CDR1 and CDR2 are ENHRY and SYGVKD. CDR3 size: 14 residues. The data stem from a study of Graves' ophthalmopathy and Graves' hyperthyroidism. Study-level findings and limits: With roughly 69% sensitivity and approximately 72% specificity, the model predicted ophthalmopathy progression.

The receptor was derived from an adult man with Graves' ophthalmopathy. Sequenced sample: peripheral blood. The chain couples TRBV10-3 to TRBJ1-3; D gene unclear. CDR3 sequence reads: CAISESGSGNTIYF. In DNA form, the CDR3 reads TGTGCCATCAGTGAGTCGGGGTCCGGAAACACCATATATTTT.